This T cell receptor beta chain was sequenced in a study of T-cell memory formation after mild COVID-19. The CDR3 covers 13 residues. Germline V lookup: CDR1 LNHNV, CDR2 YYDKDF (reference sequence). The ends lost 1 base at V and 6 bases at J; junction bases unmatched: 3. Using constant-segment primers, 5'RACE produced TCR alpha and TCR beta cDNA libraries carrying sample barcodes and UMIs. MiXCR, run by TCRdb on the 5' RACE reads, gives a single entry per CDR3 protein. The repertoire holds about 88,000 distinct CDR3 sequences, with roughly 23% as singletons. The specimen sequenced was PBMCs or a T cell subset sorted from them (not recorded which). This TCR derives from a man younger than 35 who had mild COVID-19 (a few samples of this study predate the infection). Cell type and time point are not known. The rearrangement uses TRBV15 and TRBJ2-7; TRBD2 matches at 7 bases. For the CDR3, the DNA is TGTGCCACCAGCAGAGCGGGGGGTTCCGAGCAGTACTTC. The encoded protein is CATSRAGGSEQYF.